The TCR beta chain described here comes from a study of T cell responses to AZD1222 COVID-19 vaccine. Study conclusions and caveats: Baseline seropositives among AZD1222 recipients totaled only five to seven. Increased Spike-specific TCR breadth and depth were observed after two AZD1222 doses. CD4 TCRs associated with vaccination spanned spike, dominating at 160-218 and 743-854. It should be noted that donors were predominantly white British and more often female, and clonal diversity was possibly underestimated.

About this clone itself: Its antigen is unidentified.

The table came from immunoSEQ multiplex PCR; TCRdb's copy has only in-frame clones and leaves some out. Of roughly 80,000 clones listed, about 91% are singletons. Germline lookup yields CDR1 SNHLY and CDR2 FYNNEI. Trimming pared 6 bases from V and 4 bases from J, leaving 13 bases between. The CDR3 contains 14 residues. The sequence derives from an adult in good health. The chain carries TRBV2 and TRBJ1-3; perhaps TRBD1 as D (6 bases). Sequenced material: peripheral blood, taken on day 0 of AZD1222 vaccination. DNA of the CDR3: TGTGCCAGCAGCTCCACAGGGAGCGGAAACACCATATATTTT. This encodes CASSSTGSGNTIYF.